A single sample gave rise to the 21 T cell receptor beta chains below, sequenced in a study of T cell clonality in common variable immunodeficiency. Whole-study results and caveats: In common variable immunodeficiency, TCR beta chains reportedly carried fewer deletions and N-nucleotide insertions.

Sequencing was performed with immunoSEQ multiplex PCR; in TCRdb, only in-frame clones are kept and a portion is missing. The repertoire consists of approximately 29,000 clones, none detected only once. No antigen has been assigned to these receptors. The sample taken for sequencing was peripheral blood mononuclear cells. All receptors come from a human donor with common variable immunodeficiency.

This clone was seen ten or more times. With the read ending 3 residues before the CDR3 end, the germline J gene is used to fill in that end. This chain joins TRBV28 and TRBJ1-1; D unclear. The germline V gene encodes CDR1 MDHEN and CDR2 SYDVKM. The CDR3 runs 13 residues. CDR3 in amino acids: CASSLRPPGEAFF. The covered CDR3 bases are TGTGCCAGCAGTTTAAGACCCCCGGGGGAA.

This clone was detected ten times or more. Read data end 3 residues before the CDR3 end; the end is taken from the germline J gene. This chain connects TRBV29-1 to TRBJ1-1; 7 bases align to TRBD1. V dropped 7 bases and J dropped 2; count of bases not matched to a gene: 7. This CDR3 has 13 residues. Germline V lookup: CDR1 SQVTM, CDR2 ANQGSEA. CDR3 amino acids: CSEQRQGNTEAFF. CDR3 DNA, as far as it was read: TGCAGCGAACAAAGACAGGGAAACACTGAA. Complete variable domain (other parts from reference TRBV29-1 and TRBJ1-1): SAVISQKPSRDICQRGTSLTIQCQVDSQVTMMFWYRQQPGQSLTLIATANQGSEATYESGFVIDKFPISRPNLTFSTLTVSNMSPEDSSIYLCSEQRQGNTEAFFGQGTRLTVV.

This clone was observed a few times. From the germline J gene comes the end of the CDR3, since the read stops 3 residues before it. The chain has TRBV19 and TRBJ1-5; maybe TRBD1 (5 bases). CDR1 is LNHDA and CDR2 is SQIVND in the germline V gene (reference sequence). Trimming stripped 4 bases from V and 0 bases from J, with 19 bases between. The CDR3 length is 18 residues. The part of the CDR3 DNA that was read is TGTGCCAGTAGTACTCCACCGGGGACGGACTATAGCAATCAGCCC. This sequence encodes CASSTPPGTDYSNQP. The CDR3, in full, reads CASSTPPGTDYSNQPQHF.

By proportion, this clone is medium-sized. Read sequence stops 3 residues before the CDR3 end, and the germline J gene provides the missing end. The chain is built from TRBV6-1 and TRBJ2-7, with D perhaps matching TRBD2 (5 bases). This CDR3 region has 15 residues. The germline V gene encodes CDR1 MNHNS and CDR2 SASEGT. Trimming stripped 2 bases from V and 2 bases from J, with 13 bases between. This chain's CDR3 is CASSELGSSTYEQYF. Partial CDR3 DNA: TGTGCCAGCAGTGAATTGGGGTCTAGCACCTACGAG.

This clone has at least ten counts. The CDR3 here is CAISAQAGEQYF. The part of the CDR3 DNA that was read is TGTGCCATCAGTGCTCAGGCTGGCGAG. This rearrangement joins TRBV10-3 to TRBJ2-7; D is uncertain. The CDR3 is cut off 3 residues early in the read; its end comes from the germline J gene. With 4 bases removed from V and 6 bases from J, the gap between germline ends came to 10 bases. Germline CDR1 reads ENHRY; CDR2 reads SYGVKD. There are 12 residues in the CDR3.

This clone has a handful of counts. The read stops 3 residues short of the end of the CDR3; the missing end is completed from the germline J gene. The rearrangement uses TRBV19 and TRBJ2-2; a possible D gene is TRBD1 (6 bases). V was trimmed by 5 bases and J by 0 bases, leaving 16 bases between them. The germline gives CDR1 LNHDA, CDR2 SQIVND (reference sequence). There are 17 residues in the CDR3. The covered CDR3 bases are TGTGCCAGTAGTGTAACTTCGACAGGCCCGAACACCGGGGAG. Residues: CASSVTSTGPNTGE. The whole CDR3 is CASSVTSTGPNTGELFF.

This clone was found many times. The read falls 3 residues short of the CDR3 end, and the missing part is taken from the germline J gene. This chain connects TRBV4-2 to TRBJ1-2; weak D call: TRBD1 (5 bases). There are 17 residues in the CDR3. Germline CDR1 is LGHNA and CDR2 is YNFKEQ. V shed 1 base and J shed 0 bases, with 15 bases lying between them. The sequenced part of the CDR3 DNA is TGTGCCAGCAGCCAAGGACTGCGCGGGGGAGCTAACTATGGC. Translating it yields CASSQGLRGGANYG. The complete CDR3 reads CASSQGLRGGANYGYTF.

This clone was recorded at least ten times. The read gets to within 3 residues of the CDR3 end, and the germline J gene fills in the rest. The V and J genes are TRBV7-9 and TRBJ1-2; 8 bases map to TRBD1. The length of the CDR3 is 12 residues. Germline V lookup: CDR1 SEHNR, CDR2 FQNEAQ (reference sequence). CDR3 bases read: TGTGCCAGCTGTTCGGACAGGGCATGC. Translating it yields CASCSDRAC. The whole CDR3 sequence is CASCSDRACYTF. The full variable domain, in which reference TRBV7-9 and TRBJ1-2 provide the parts outside the CDR3, is DTGVSQNPRHKITKRGQNVTFRCDPISEHNRLYWYRQTLGQGPEFLTYFQNEAQLEKSRLLSDRFSAERPKGSFSTLEIQRTEQGDSAMYLCASCSDRACYTFGSGTRLTVV.

CDR3 residues: CASSIQPGALQPQHF. CDR3 bases read: TGTGCCAGTAGTATTCAACCAGGGGCCCTACAGCCC. The chain carries TRBV19 and TRBJ1-5, with D possibly TRBD1 on 6 matching bases. The CDR3 extends 3 residues past the end of the read, so its final part is completed from the germline J gene. The germline V gene has CDR1 LNHDA and CDR2 SQIVND (reference sequence). V was cut by 3 bases and J by 7 bases, with 16 bases left in between. CDR3 length: 15 amino acids.

This clone is medium-sized by share. This CDR3 is CASKPPAGDTGELFF. CDR3 DNA, as far as it was read: TGTGCCAGTAAACCCCCTGCGGGAGACACCGGGGAG. J is TRBJ2-2 and V is TRBV19; 7 bases match TRBD2. Coverage ceases 3 residues before the CDR3 finishes, and the germline J gene fills in the end. Trimming cost V 7 bases and J 3 bases; bases outside gene matches: 8. In germline, CDR1 is LNHDA, CDR2 SQIVND (reference sequence). The CDR3 is made up of 15 amino acids.

This clone was seen ten or more times. Sequencing ends 3 residues short of the CDR3 end; the germline J gene provides the rest. The chain combines TRBV5-4 with TRBJ2-5, with a tentative D call TRBD1 (6 bases). The germline V gene encodes CDR1 SGHNT and CDR2 YYREEE (reference sequence). Between the trimmed V and J ends, which lost 0 bases and 1 base, there was a span of 10 bases. The CDR3 has 15 residues. CDR3 loop: CASSLEAGVQETQYF. The DNA read from the CDR3 is TGTGCCAGCAGCTTGGAGGCAGGGGTCCAAGAGACC.

To note about this clone: The CDR3 extends 3 residues past the end of the read, so its final part is completed from the germline J gene. The V gene is TRBV19, the J gene TRBJ1-2; D is unresolved. The CDR3 contains 15 residues. Germline V gene lookup returns CDR1 LNHDA and CDR2 SQIVND (reference sequence). CDR3 bases read: TGTGCCAGTAGTATAGACTGGACTCAACTGGGAGGC. Amino acid sequence: CASSIDWTQLGG. The full CDR3 protein reads CASSIDWTQLGGYTF.

In this sample, this clone turned up a few times. The sequence runs out 3 residues before the end of the CDR3; the remainder is reconstructed from the germline J gene. The gene calls are TRBV7-6 and TRBJ2-3, with 8 bases fitting TRBD2. V trimming: 5 bases; J trimming: 3 bases; junction bases outside the gene matches: 7. CDR3 length: 15 residues. Looked up from germline, CDR1 is SGHVS and CDR2 is FNYEAQ. The CDR3: CASSLLAGETDTQYF. The sequenced part of the CDR3 DNA is TGTGCCAGCAGCCTCCTAGCGGGCGAAACAGATACG. Full variable domain (rest looked up from reference TRBV7-6 and TRBJ2-3): GAGVSQSPRYKVTKRGQDVALRCDPISGHVSLYWYRQALGQGPEFLTYFNYEAQQDKSGLPNDRFSAERPEGSISTLTIQRTEQRDSAMYRCASSLLAGETDTQYFGPGTRLTVL.

The table lists this clone with many counts. The missing CDR3 end, 3 residues past where the read stops, is filled in from the germline J gene. The rearrangement joins TRBV6-1 to TRBJ1-2, with D possibly matching TRBD1 (5 bases). This CDR3 has 14 residues. CDR1 and CDR2 from the germline V gene are MNHNS and SASEGT. V gave up 3 bases and J gave up 0 bases, with 8 bases separating them. CDR3 region: CASSDGGTNYGYTF. The CDR3 DNA, read in part, is TGTGCCAGCAGTGACGGGGGGACTAACTATGGC.

Points on this clone: The sequenced fragment ends 3 residues before the CDR3 boundary, so the rest is inferred from the germline J gene. V and J are TRBV19 and TRBJ2-5, with TRBD2 matching over 9 bases. The CDR3 has 15 amino acids. The J segment lost 5 bases and the V segment lost 4 bases, leaving 8 bases of the junction unmatched. Germline CDR1 and CDR2: LNHDA and SQIVND (reference sequence). Partial CDR3 DNA: TGTGCCAGTAGTAGGGTTAGCGGGAGCCACGAGACC. Translating gives CASSRVSGSHET. The complete CDR3 protein is CASSRVSGSHETQYF.

This clone came up many times. The CDR3 extends 3 residues past the end of the read, so its final part is completed from the germline J gene. V is TRBV10-1 and J is TRBJ1-1; D possibly corresponds to TRBD1 (6 bases). Deletions cut 3 bases from V and 4 bases from J, with 9 bases between. This CDR3 has 13 residues. Germline V gene sequence: CDR1 WNHNN, CDR2 SYGVQD (reference sequence). The CDR3 sequence: CASSEGGVTEAFF. Partial CDR3 DNA: TGCGCCAGCAGTGAAGGGGGGGTCACTGAA.

At least ten counts were recorded for this clone. Read coverage stops 3 residues before the CDR3 terminus; the germline J gene supplies the remainder. The genes are TRBV6-2 or TRBV6-3 and TRBJ1-2, with TRBD1 identical over 7 bases. Germline CDR1 MNHEY, CDR2 SVGEGT. The J segment lost 6 bases and the V segment lost 6 bases, leaving 13 bases of the junction unmatched. CDR3 length: 15 amino acids. CDR3 DNA (partial): TGTGCCAGCAGGACGTGGATTGGGACAGAAAATGGC. This gives the protein CASRTWIGTENG. The full-length CDR3 reads as CASRTWIGTENGYTF.

This clone was recorded at least ten times. The CDR3 is cut off 3 residues early in the read; its end comes from the germline J gene. The chain links TRBV5-5 to TRBJ1-1; tentatively, D is TRBD1 (5 bases). The germline V gene has CDR1 SGHKS and CDR2 YYEKEE (reference sequence). This CDR3 has 14 amino acids. The DNA read from the CDR3 is TGTGCCAGCAGCTTGGGGGACTTAGACAACGTG. Protein: CASSLGDLDNV. The whole CDR3 protein reads CASSLGDLDNVAFF.

This clone was counted at least ten times. The sequence runs out 3 residues before the end of the CDR3; the remainder is reconstructed from the germline J gene. The chain is built from TRBV7-9 and TRBJ1-1; D may be TRBD1 (5 bases). The CDR3 has 14 amino acids. V gave up 5 bases and J gave up 5 bases, with 15 bases separating them. Per the germline V gene, CDR1 is SEHNR and CDR2 is FQNEAQ (reference sequence). CDR3 loop: CASSPSGGGTEAFF. Partial CDR3 DNA: TGTGCCAGCAGCCCCTCCGGGGGGGGGACTGAA.

This clone has a count of ten or more. Coverage ceases 3 residues before the CDR3 finishes, and the germline J gene fills in the end. The chain is built from TRBV7-9 and TRBJ2-7, with D possibly being TRBD1 (6 bases). The CDR3 extends over 15 amino acids. Trimming stripped 0 bases from V and 4 bases from J, with 13 bases between. The germline V gene encodes CDR1 SEHNR and CDR2 FQNEAQ (reference sequence). The CDR3 protein is CASSLAQGNLYEQYF. The sequenced part of the CDR3 DNA is TGTGCCAGCAGCTTAGCCCAGGGGAACCTATACGAG.

This clone has just a few counts. Sequencing ends 3 residues short of the CDR3 end; the germline J gene provides the rest. The chain employs TRBV11-2 and TRBJ2-7, with 13 nucleotides matching TRBD2. The CDR3 is 15 residues long. V lost 5 bases to trimming and J lost 5 bases; unmatched junction nucleotides: 6. Per germline, CDR1 SGHAT and CDR2 FQNNGV. CDR3 protein: CASSTWTSGSHEQYF. The sequenced part of the CDR3 DNA is TGTGCCAGCAGCACTTGGACTAGCGGGAGCCACGAG.